This entry is about one T cell receptor (beta chain). The antigen is undetermined. TCRdb analysed the reads with MiXCR anew, one entry per CDR3 protein. The sample yields about 900,000 distinct CDR3 sequences, approximately 31% seen once. This record comes from a study of T cell repertoires in cytomegalovirus infection. For the study at large: Well-studied HLA-B-restricted epitopes and recently identified HLA-C-restricted epitopes of CMV were both used in the study. Evidence of both CMV infection and a matching HLA type came from public TCR beta signatures.

V shed 0 bases and J shed 5 bases, with 14 bases lying between them. Germline V gene data show CDR1 as DFQATT and CDR2 as SNEGSKA (reference sequence). The CDR3 has 14 amino acids. This specimen consisted of cultured CD8+ T cells from PBMCs, obtained from culture after CMV antigen stimulation. The source of this sequence is a human donor in good health (CMV status not recorded). Some clones in this sample may be carry-over from other donors' samples. This rearrangement joins TRBV20-1 to TRBJ2-7, with D perhaps being TRBD1 or TRBD2 (5 bases each). The CDR3 region is CSARETGPLNEQYV. CDR3 in DNA: TGCAGTGCTAGAGAGACGGGACCGCTTAACGAGCAGTACGTC.